Shown below are 31 T cell receptor beta chains from a single sample sequenced in a study of blood T cells in healthy people across ages. For the second PCR, which ran for roughly 6 to 12 cycles, a sample-barcoded 5' primer and a J-beta primer mix were used. In TCRdb, the 5' RACE reads were re-called with MiXCR into one record per CDR3 protein. The sample records over a million distinct CDR3 sequences, approximately 59% being singletons. The specimen sequenced was blood. Receptor source: a man aged 18-30 years in good health.

The chain is built from TRBV6-1 and TRBJ2-4; maybe TRBD1 (5 bases). The end of the DNA aligns better with TRBJ2-7, so the J call may be wrong. This CDR3 has 14 amino acids. Germline V gene lookup returns CDR1 MNHNS and CDR2 SASEGT. The CDR3 coding sequence is TGTGCCAGCAGTAATCACCCAGGGTCGCCCGAGCAGTACTTC. Translating gives CASSNHPGSPEQYF.

V usage is TRBV12-3 or TRBV12-4 and J usage is TRBJ2-1; no clear D. The CDR3 is 14 amino acids. Trimming shortened V by 4 bases and J by 4 bases, and 11 bases separated the two germline ends. The CDR3 loop reads CASSSPRHYNEQFF. In DNA, the CDR3 is TGTGCCAGCAGTTCCCCCCGGCATTACAATGAGCAGTTCTTC.

Written as DNA, the CDR3 is TGTGCCAGCAGCTTAGCGGCAGCTGGCTACACCTTC. This sequence encodes CASSLAAAGYTF. The chain has TRBV7-2 and TRBJ1-2; D gene unclear. The V and J ends lost 0 bases and 7 bases respectively, with 6 bases between them. The CDR3 runs 12 residues. Germline V CDR1 and CDR2: SGHTA, FQGNSA.

Comment on this clonotype: A junction end diverges from the germline sequence, so it may reflect a read error. This CDR3 reads CSAQDRDRYGQYF. The CDR3 DNA follows: TGCAGTGCCCAGGACAGGGACCGATACGGGCAGTACTTC. The rearrangement uses TRBV20-1 and TRBJ2-7; 8 bases agree with TRBD1. This CDR3 contains 13 residues. Germline-derived CDR1 and CDR2 are DFQATT and SNEGSKA (reference sequence).

The chain carries TRBV28 and TRBJ2-5; no clear D. Deletions cut 5 bases from V and 5 bases from J, with 12 bases between. Germline CDR1 and CDR2: MDHEN and SYDVKM. The CDR3 runs to 13 residues. The CDR3 DNA sequence: TGTGCCAGCAGTCGACGGGTAGGCGAGACCCAGTACTTC. Amino acid sequence: CASSRRVGETQYF. Combining the CDR3 with reference TRBV28 and TRBJ2-5 gives the whole variable domain DVKVTQSSRYLVKRTGEKVFLECVQDMDHENMFWYRQDPGLGLRLIYFSYDVKMKEKGDIPEGYSVSREKKERFSLILESASTNQTSMYLCASSRRVGETQYFGPGTRLLVL.

V and J are TRBV4-1 and TRBJ2-3; 7 bases align to TRBD1. The CDR3 totals 16 residues. The V segment lost 4 bases and the J segment 0 bases; nucleotides outside the gene matches: 7. Germline V gene lookup returns CDR1 MGHRA and CDR2 YSYEKL. The CDR3 DNA reads TGCGCCAGCAGCCTAGACGACAGGGTGAGCACAGATACGCAGTATTTT. It codes for CASSLDDRVSTDTQYF.

The chain recombines TRBV29-1 with TRBJ1-2; 9 nucleotides match TRBD1. CDR3 length equals 14 residues. From germline, CDR1 is SQVTM and CDR2 ANQGSEA. V was pared by 1 base and J by 3 bases, with 3 bases of the junction left unmatched. CDR3 amino acids: CSVEGTGAHYGYTF. The DNA for the CDR3 is TGCAGCGTTGAAGGGACAGGGGCCCACTATGGCTACACCTTC.

The genes are TRBV6-1 and TRBJ2-3; D call uncertain. Germline CDR1 and CDR2: MNHNS and SASEGT. V lost 7 bases, J lost 5 bases, and 13 bases lay in between. This CDR3 spans 13 amino acids. The CDR3 DNA is TGTGCCAGCATAGGCCCCCCCCTAGATACGCAGTATTTT. It yields the protein CASIGPPLDTQYF.

V usage is TRBV10-3 and J usage is TRBJ2-7; possibly TRBD1 for D (5 bases). CDR3 length equals 15 residues. The germline CDR1 and CDR2 sequences are ENHRY and SYGVKD. Trimming pared 3 bases from V and 1 base from J, leaving 13 bases between. CDR3 in DNA: TGTGCCATCAGTGATGAAGGGGCTAGGTCCTACGAGCAGTACTTC. It codes for CAISDEGARSYEQYF.

This chain connects TRBV3-1 to TRBJ2-1, with a weak D call TRBD1 (7 bases). Trimming shortened V by 2 bases and J by 4 bases, and 12 bases separated the two germline ends. Germline assignment: CDR1 LGHDT and CDR2 YNNKEL (reference sequence). CDR3 length: 15 amino acids. CDR3 protein: CASSQRRDRYNEQFF. The CDR3 DNA reads as TGTGCCAGCAGCCAAAGGCGGGACAGATACAATGAGCAGTTCTTC.

The chain carries TRBV20-1 and TRBJ2-7; unclear D gene. The CDR3 is 13 amino acids. Germline V gene data show CDR1 as DFQATT and CDR2 as SNEGSKA (reference sequence). V shed 0 bases and J shed 5 bases, with 11 bases lying between them. CDR3 coding DNA: TGCAGTGCTAGAGAGGAGACCGTTCACGAGCAGTACTTC. Translated: CSAREETVHEQYF.

This clonotype was counted once. The rearrangement links TRBV4-3 to TRBJ1-6, with D tentatively TRBD1 (6 bases). Trimming took 0 bases from V and 6 from J, leaving 12 bases between them. The CDR3 covers 16 residues. Germline CDR1 LGHNA, CDR2 YSLEER. CDR3 nucleotide sequence: TGCGCCAGCAGCCAAGAGCTGGGGGCTTTTAATTCACCCCTCCACTTT. Protein: CASSQELGAFNSPLHF.

The chain has TRBV28 and TRBJ1-1; D is unresolved. Trimming shortened V by 8 bases and J by 1 base, and 14 bases separated the two germline ends. There are 14 residues in the CDR3. The germline gives CDR1 MDHEN, CDR2 SYDVKM. CDR3 residues: CASDDRGPNTEAFF. In DNA form, the CDR3 reads TGTGCCAGCGACGATCGTGGACCGAACACTGAAGCTTTCTTT.

The CDR3 here is CASSFRTSGSRKATDTQYF. CDR3 nucleotide sequence: TGTGCCAGCAGTTTCAGGACTAGCGGGAGTCGTAAGGCCACAGATACGCAGTATTTT. The rearrangement uses TRBV2 and TRBJ2-3; 13 bases agree with TRBD2. V was pared by 5 bases and J by 2 bases, with 13 bases of the junction left unmatched. Germline values: CDR1 SNHLY, CDR2 FYNNEI. This CDR3 has 19 amino acids.

V gene TRBV5-1 combines with J gene TRBJ1-5; D is ambiguous. Germline-derived CDR1 and CDR2 are SGHRS and YFSETQ. The CDR3 totals 15 residues. V shed 0 bases and J shed 0 bases, with 7 bases lying between them. CDR3 sequence reads: CASSLDGISNQPQHF. Written as DNA, the CDR3 is TGCGCCAGCAGCTTGGACGGTATTAGCAATCAGCCCCAGCATTTT.

The chain joins TRBV6-2 or TRBV6-3 to TRBJ2-1; tentatively, D is TRBD2 (8 bases). The better agreement between TRBJ2-7 and the DNA end casts doubt on the J call. Germline loops: CDR1 MNHEY, CDR2 SVGEGT. This CDR3 is built from 17 residues. The CDR3 DNA sequence: TGTGCCAGCAGTTTTCAGGGGGAACTAGCGGTCTACAATGAGCAGTACTTC. It specifies CASSFQGELAVYNEQYF.

The chain employs TRBV28 and TRBJ2-1, with no clear D. There are 15 residues in the CDR3. V dropped 8 bases and J dropped 0 bases, with 14 bases sitting between them. Germline V lookup: CDR1 MDHEN, CDR2 SYDVKM. CDR3 in DNA: TGTGCCAGCCGTAAGGACCCGAGCTCCTACAATGAGCAGTTCTTC. Its translation is CASRKDPSSYNEQFF.

The rearrangement links TRBV2 to TRBJ2-1, with 9 positions matching TRBD2. This CDR3 has 14 residues. After removal of 1 base from V and 5 bases from J, the junction contained 0 bases not matched to a gene. The germline V gene has CDR1 SNHLY and CDR2 FYNNEI. This CDR3 reads CASSEGLADNEQFF. The CDR3 region has the DNA TGTGCCAGCAGTGAAGGACTAGCGGACAATGAGCAGTTCTTC.

This clonotype was seen a few times. This chain links TRBV7-2 with TRBJ2-7; D might be TRBD1 (6 bases). This CDR3 comprises 14 residues. CDR1 is SGHTA and CDR2 is FQGNSA in the germline V gene. V was pared by 4 bases and J by 3 bases, with 13 bases between. This chain's CDR3 is CASSYRTAIYEQYF. In nucleotides, the CDR3 is TGTGCCAGCAGCTATCGGACAGCCATCTACGAGCAGTACTTC. The full variable domain, completed using reference TRBV7-2 and TRBJ2-7, is GAGVSQSPSNKVTEKGKDVELRCDPISGHTALYWYRQSLGQGLEFLIYFQGNSAPDKSGLPSDRFSAERTGGSVSTLTIQRTQQEDSAVYLCASSYRTAIYEQYFGPGTRLTVT.

In its sample, this clonotype was seen a few times. The chain has TRBV11-3 and TRBJ2-3; tentative D call: TRBD2 (5 bases). Trimming left V 1 base short and J 4 bases short, with 12 bases between. Germline-derived CDR1 and CDR2 are SGHNT and YENEEA. This CDR3 has 15 residues. The CDR3 coding sequence is TGTGCCAGCAGCTTAGGAGGTGAACTAGCAGATACGCAGTATTTT. Its protein is CASSLGGELADTQYF.

The CDR3 DNA reads TGTGCCACCAGCAGAGATTTTCGTAGTTATGAAAAACTGTTTTTT. Protein sequence: CATSRDFRSYEKLFF. The chain links TRBV15 to TRBJ1-4; no firm D call. Trimming took 0 bases from V and 6 from J, leaving 11 bases between them. The CDR3 has 15 residues. In germline, CDR1 is LNHNV, CDR2 YYDKDF (reference sequence).

This chain connects TRBV4-3 to TRBJ1-2; D is unresolved. Trimming shortened V by 0 bases and J by 8 bases, and 13 bases separated the two germline ends. CDR3 length equals 14 residues. The V gene's germline CDR1 is LGHNA and CDR2 YSLEER. The DNA of the CDR3 is TGCGCCAGCAGCCAAGAGGGCCCAGTGGGAGGCTACACCTTC. Translating gives CASSQEGPVGGYTF.

The V and J genes are TRBV4-3 and TRBJ1-1, with D hard to call. Germline V gene sequence: CDR1 LGHNA, CDR2 YSLEER. V gave up 0 bases and J gave up 7 bases, with 15 bases separating them. This CDR3 comprises 15 residues. CDR3 loop: CASSQDQLSEVEAFF. The CDR3 nucleotides read TGCGCCAGCAGCCAAGATCAACTGAGCGAAGTTGAAGCTTTCTTT.

This clonotype was counted only a few times. V gene TRBV6-1 combines with J gene TRBJ2-7; the D gene is possibly TRBD1 (6 bases). The V end lost 3 bases, the J end lost 3 bases, and 9 bases lay between the germline ends. Germline V gene sequence: CDR1 MNHNS, CDR2 SASEGT. The CDR3 extends over 13 amino acids. The CDR3: CASSDYRVYEQYF. The CDR3 DNA follows: TGTGCCAGCAGTGATTACAGGGTCTACGAGCAGTACTTC.

The V call is TRBV5-6, the J call TRBJ2-1; 9 bases are a match to TRBD1. The V segment lost 4 bases and the J segment 2 bases; nucleotides outside the gene matches: 16. The CDR3 contains 19 residues. Germline V lookup: CDR1 SGHDT, CDR2 YYEEEE. This CDR3 reads CASSGVGQGSELAYNEQFF. The CDR3 coding sequence is TGTGCCAGCAGCGGAGTGGGACAGGGAAGCGAGCTGGCCTACAATGAGCAGTTCTTC. The entire variable domain, with the rest obtained from reference TRBV5-6 and TRBJ2-1, is as follows: DAGVTQSPTHLIKTRGQQVTLRCSPKSGHDTVSWYQQALGQGPQFIFQYYEEEERQRGNFPDRFSGHQFPNYSSELNVNALLLGDSALYLCASSGVGQGSELAYNEQFFGPGTRLTVL.

The chain joins TRBV27 to TRBJ1-1; D remains unclear. V lost 2 bases to trimming and J lost 7 bases, with 8 bases between them. The CDR3 consists of 12 residues. Germline V gene lookup returns CDR1 MNHEY and CDR2 SMNVEV (reference sequence). CDR3 DNA sequence: TGTGCCAGCAGTTTAAACGGCTATGAAGCTTTCTTT. Residues: CASSLNGYEAFF.

This chain joins TRBV10-3 and TRBJ2-1, with 10 positions matching TRBD2. The germline gives CDR1 ENHRY, CDR2 SYGVKD. Trimming cost V 2 bases and J 4 bases; bases outside gene matches: 11. This CDR3 is 18 amino acids long. The CDR3 DNA follows: TGTGCCATCAGTGAGAGAAGCGGGGGGGGTATCGTTTACAATGAGCAGTTCTTC. Its translation is CAISERSGGGIVYNEQFF.

This clonotype was observed a few times. The CDR3 sequence: CASSSLGAGSPYEQYF. In nucleotides, the CDR3 is TGTGCCAGCAGCTCGTTAGGAGCGGGGAGCCCCTACGAGCAGTACTTC. This chain uses TRBV7-6 with TRBJ2-7; 7 bases agree with TRBD2. The CDR3 extends over 16 amino acids. The germline V gene has CDR1 SGHVS and CDR2 FNYEAQ. The ends lost 4 bases at V and 2 bases at J; junction bases unmatched: 11.

The chain has TRBV7-2 and TRBJ1-2; the D is unclear. V shed 1 base and J shed 5 bases, with 11 bases lying between them. The CDR3 extends over 14 amino acids. CDR1 is SGHTA, CDR2 FQGNSA, per germline. The CDR3 region is CASSLVGSIYGYTF. For the CDR3, the DNA is TGTGCCAGCAGCTTAGTCGGGAGCATTTATGGCTACACCTTC.

V is TRBV28 and J is TRBJ1-6; 8 bases match TRBD1. The V segment lost 10 bases and the J segment 10 bases; nucleotides outside the gene matches: 6. This CDR3 spans 12 amino acids. Germline values: CDR1 MDHEN, CDR2 SYDVKM. The CDR3 DNA follows: TGTGCCACGACAGGGGAAAGGTCACCCCTCCACTTT. This gives the protein CATTGERSPLHF. The variable domain in full, with the rest retrieved from reference TRBV28 and TRBJ1-6, is DVKVTQSSRYLVKRTGEKVFLECVQDMDHENMFWYRQDPGLGLRLIYFSYDVKMKEKGDIPEGYSVSREKKERFSLILESASTNQTSMYLCATTGERSPLHFGNGTRLTVT.

This clonotype has just one count. The chain uses TRBV5-1 and TRBJ1-1; D not resolved. The CDR3 is 13 amino acids. Deletions cut 5 bases from V and 3 bases from J, with 11 bases between. Looked up from germline, CDR1 is SGHRS and CDR2 is YFSETQ. CDR3 protein: CASSYGLDTEAFF. The CDR3 bases are TGCGCCAGCAGTTATGGACTGGACACTGAAGCTTTCTTT.